What follows describes a single T cell receptor (beta chain). The antigen is not known. V was trimmed by 10 bases and J by 5 bases, leaving 8 bases between them. From germline, CDR1 is MDHEN and CDR2 SYDVKM. CDR3 length: 10 amino acids. These data come from a study of cytomegalovirus exposure and HLA in healthy donors. Study-level points and caveats: Evidence from a later analysis indicated that most CMV-associated TCR beta chains looked HLA-restricted.

The PCR had 60 Vbeta and 13 Jbeta primers. Assay: immunoSEQ multiplex PCR; the TCRdb copy retains only in-frame clones and omits some. The repertoire holds roughly 110,000 clones, just under 75% seen once, with approximately 1.9% in the top ten. The specimen was PBMCs. This TCR was sampled from a human donor in good health. J is TRBJ1-2 and V is TRBV28; D not resolved. This CDR3 reads CATGPYGYTF. Here the CDR3 DNA reads TGTGCCACGGGTCCGTATGGCTACACCTTC.